This T cell receptor (beta chain) is drawn from a study of shared clonotypes between healthy human individuals. Germline CDR1 reads GTSNPN; CDR2 reads SVGIG (reference sequence). The V segment lost 6 bases and the J segment 7 bases; nucleotides outside the gene matches: 11. The CDR3 extends over 13 amino acids. Study results and limitations: Depth of sequencing was expected to influence donor clonotype sharing.

Turning to this clone: Its antigen remains unknown.

This was a deep-level run. The sequencing of unsorted PBMC DNA took place on ten immunoSEQ deep assay plates. Some clones are missing from TCRdb's copy, which holds only in-frame ones; the method was immunoSEQ multiplex PCR. The sample contains about 530,000 clones, over 60% of which appear only once. The clonotype was recovered from a woman aged 40 to 55 in good health. Some clones in this sample may be carry-over from other donors' samples. This chain links TRBV30 with TRBJ1-2, with 7 bases that match TRBD1. The specimen sequenced was PBMCs. The CDR3 DNA reads as TGTGCCTGCCGCGATGAGGGGGCGGGTGGCTACACCTTC. Encoded protein: CACRDEGAGGYTF.